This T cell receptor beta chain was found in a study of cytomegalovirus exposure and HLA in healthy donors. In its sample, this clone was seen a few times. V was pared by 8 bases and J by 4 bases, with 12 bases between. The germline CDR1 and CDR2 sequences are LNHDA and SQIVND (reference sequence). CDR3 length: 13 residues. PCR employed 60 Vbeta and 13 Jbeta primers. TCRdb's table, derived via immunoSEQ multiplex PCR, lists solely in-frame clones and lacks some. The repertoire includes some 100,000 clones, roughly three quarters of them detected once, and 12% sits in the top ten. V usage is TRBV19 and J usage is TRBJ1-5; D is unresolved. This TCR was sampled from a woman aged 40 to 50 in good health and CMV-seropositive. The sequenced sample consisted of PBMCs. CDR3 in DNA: TGTGCCAGTTCTGAGAGGTGGAATCAGCCCCAGCATTTT. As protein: CASSERWNQPQHF.